These T cell receptor beta chains were read from a single sample in a study of T cells in Graves' hyperthyroidism and ophthalmopathy. Each CDR3 protein gets one entry after TCRdb re-called the multiplex PCR reads with MiXCR. The table lists 300,000 to 400,000 distinct CDR3 sequences, more than 14% of them singletons. The sequenced sample consisted of blood. These receptor sequences come from a woman aged 25 to 39 with Graves' ophthalmopathy. CDR3s include the opening cysteine and the closing phenylalanine or tryptophan. D genes are given only for firm matches. Clone size is not always given. Where it is, it says once, few, many or a class for expanded clones.

clone size: many
J gene: TRBJ2-3
V gene: TRBV29-1
D gene: TRBD2
CDR3 protein: CSEWTSGSTDTQYF
CDR3 DNA: TGCAGCGAATGGACTAGCGGGAGCACAGATACGCAGTATTTT

clone size: many
J gene: TRBJ1-1
V gene: TRBV28
D gene: -
CDR3 protein: CASRRLLNTEAFF
CDR3 DNA: TGTGCCAGCAGGCGACTCCTGAACACTGAAGCTTTCTTT

clone size: many
J gene: TRBJ1-1
V gene: TRBV28
D gene: -
CDR3 protein: CASSGALNTEAFF
CDR3 DNA: TGTGCCAGCAGTGGGGCTCTGAACACTGAAGCTTTCTTT

clone size: few
J gene: TRBJ1-3
V gene: TRBV7-9
D gene: -
CDR3 protein: CASTATGSGNTIYF
CDR3 DNA: TGTGCCAGCACCGCGACAGGCTCTGGAAACACCATATATTTT

clone size: many
J gene: TRBJ2-5
V gene: TRBV20-1
D gene: -
CDR3 protein: CSSRDSGQETQYF
CDR3 DNA: TGCAGTAGCAGGGATTCCGGACAAGAGACCCAGTACTTC

clone size: many
J gene: TRBJ1-1
V gene: TRBV7-6
D gene: -
CDR3 protein: CASSFGPTTEAFF
CDR3 DNA: TGTGCCAGCAGCTTCGGCCCTACCACTGAAGCTTTCTTT

clone size: many
J gene: TRBJ1-5
V gene: TRBV30
D gene: TRBD1
CDR3 protein: CAWSPGQHNQPQHF
CDR3 DNA: TGTGCCTGGAGTCCGGGACAGCATAATCAGCCCCAGCATTTT

clone size: -
J gene: TRBJ1-1
V gene: TRBV19
D gene: -
CDR3 protein: CASSTSMNTEAFF
CDR3 DNA: TGTGCCAGTAGTACCTCAATGAACACTGAAGCTTTCTTT

clone size: many
J gene: TRBJ2-3
V gene: TRBV18
D gene: TRBD1
CDR3 protein: CASTGQASTDTQYF
CDR3 DNA: TGTGCCAGCACCGGACAGGCAAGCACAGATACGCAGTATTTT

clone size: few
J gene: TRBJ1-4
V gene: TRBV9
D gene: -
CDR3 protein: CASSALGGNEKLFF
CDR3 DNA: TGTGCCAGCAGCGCTTTAGGGGGTAATGAAAAACTGTTTTTT

clone size: many
J gene: TRBJ2-1
V gene: TRBV29-1
D gene: -
CDR3 protein: CSVEDWRLSSYNEQFF
CDR3 DNA: TGCAGCGTTGAAGATTGGCGTTTGAGCTCCTACAATGAGCAGTTCTTC

clone size: many
J gene: TRBJ1-1
V gene: TRBV6-2/TRBV6-3
D gene: -
CDR3 protein: CASSYLGGAEAFF
CDR3 DNA: TGTGCCAGCAGTTACTTAGGGGGGGCTGAAGCTTTCTTT

clone size: many
J gene: TRBJ2-1
V gene: TRBV15
D gene: TRBD2
CDR3 protein: CATSRVGRGGRTYNEQFF
CDR3 DNA: TGTGCCACCAGCAGAGTCGGGCGGGGGGGAAGAACCTACAATGAGCAGTTCTTC

clone size: -
J gene: TRBJ2-7
V gene: TRBV6-2/TRBV6-3
D gene: TRBD1
CDR3 protein: CASSPGQGWVYEQYF
CDR3 DNA: TGTGCCAGCAGCCCCGGACAGGGCTGGGTATACGAGCAGTACTTC

clone size: -
J gene: TRBJ2-3
V gene: TRBV14
D gene: -
CDR3 protein: CASSQDMFEDTQYF
CDR3 DNA: TGTGCCAGCAGCCAAGATATGTTCGAAGATACGCAGTATTTT

clone size: many
J gene: TRBJ1-5
V gene: TRBV6-1
D gene: TRBD1
CDR3 protein: CASSEGPGGLLNQPQHF
CDR3 DNA: TGTGCCAGCAGTGAAGGACCAGGGGGCTTGTTGAATCAGCCCCAGCATTTT

clone size: many
J gene: TRBJ1-5
V gene: TRBV20-1
D gene: -
CDR3 protein: CSASQGEKQPQHF
CDR3 DNA: TGCAGTGCTAGTCAAGGGGAGAAGCAGCCCCAGCATTTT

clone size: many
J gene: TRBJ2-3
V gene: TRBV20-1
D gene: TRBD2
CDR3 protein: CSAVAGGTDTQYF
CDR3 DNA: TGCAGTGCCGTAGCGGGGGGCACAGATACGCAGTATTTT

clone size: many
J gene: TRBJ2-1
V gene: TRBV3-1
D gene: TRBD2
CDR3 protein: CASSQAGREFF
CDR3 DNA: TGTGCCAGCAGCCAAGCGGGGAGGGAGTTCTTC

clone size: many
J gene: TRBJ2-3
V gene: TRBV3-1
D gene: TRBD2
CDR3 protein: CASSPGWRGGPDTQYF
CDR3 DNA: TGTGCCAGCAGTCCGGGCTGGCGGGGGGGCCCAGATACGCAGTATTTT

clone size: many
J gene: TRBJ1-2
V gene: TRBV6-1
D gene: -
CDR3 protein: CASSRTANAYGYTF
CDR3 DNA: TGTGCCAGCAGCCGGACAGCAAATGCGTATGGCTACACCTTC

clone size: many
J gene: TRBJ2-2
V gene: TRBV6-5
D gene: -
CDR3 protein: CASSYSIWTERELFF
CDR3 DNA: TGTGCCAGCAGTTACTCTATTTGGACAGAAAGGGAGCTGTTTTTT

clone size: many
J gene: TRBJ1-5
V gene: TRBV11-3
D gene: -
CDR3 protein: CASSLGTDQPQHF
CDR3 DNA: TGTGCCAGCAGCTTAGGGACCGATCAGCCCCAGCATTTT

clone size: many
J gene: TRBJ2-5
V gene: TRBV3-1
D gene: TRBD2
CDR3 protein: CASSQGGGEETQYF
CDR3 DNA: TGTGCCAGCAGCCAAGGGGGAGGGGAAGAGACCCAGTACTTC

clone size: -
J gene: TRBJ2-5
V gene: TRBV20-1
D gene: TRBD1
CDR3 protein: CSARDGTGKETQYF
CDR3 DNA: TGCAGTGCTAGAGACGGGACAGGGAAAGAGACCCAGTACTTC

clone size: -
J gene: TRBJ1-5
V gene: TRBV19
D gene: TRBD1
CDR3 protein: CARPQGAYQPQHF
CDR3 DNA: TGTGCCAGACCTCAGGGGGCCTATCAGCCCCAGCATTTT

clone size: many
J gene: TRBJ2-5
V gene: TRBV20-1
D gene: -
CDR3 protein: CSARVGRGQETQYF
CDR3 DNA: TGCAGTGCTAGGGTTGGCAGGGGACAAGAGACCCAGTACTTC

clone size: many
J gene: TRBJ1-5
V gene: TRBV6-1
D gene: -
CDR3 protein: CASSEDLGRGRDQPQHF
CDR3 DNA: TGTGCCAGCAGTGAAGATCTAGGGAGGGGCAGGGATCAGCCCCAGCATTTT

clone size: -
J gene: TRBJ1-1
V gene: TRBV10-3
D gene: -
CDR3 protein: CAIRGSSEAFF
CDR3 DNA: TGTGCCATCAGGGGCAGCTCTGAAGCTTTCTTT

clone size: few
J gene: TRBJ2-1
V gene: TRBV5-5
D gene: TRBD1
CDR3 protein: CASSAGTGLGYNEQFF
CDR3 DNA: TGTGCCAGCAGCGCCGGGACAGGGCTGGGGTACAATGAGCAGTTCTTC

clone size: -
J gene: TRBJ1-2
V gene: TRBV20-1
D gene: -
CDR3 protein: CSVGTVNYGYTF
CDR3 DNA: TGCAGTGTAGGGACCGTTAACTATGGCTACACCTTC

clone size: few
J gene: TRBJ1-5
V gene: TRBV5-8
D gene: TRBD1
CDR3 protein: CASTQGQSTMPQHF
CDR3 DNA: TGTGCCAGCACGCAGGGACAGTCTACCATGCCCCAGCATTTT

clone size: -
J gene: TRBJ1-1
V gene: TRBV27
D gene: -
CDR3 protein: CASRAGTRLNTEAFF
CDR3 DNA: TGTGCCAGCAGGGCCGGGACACGATTGAACACTGAAGCTTTCTTT

clone size: once
J gene: TRBJ2-3
V gene: TRBV2
D gene: TRBD2
CDR3 protein: CASSGLAGGHADTQYF
CDR3 DNA: TGTGCCAGCAGTGGACTAGCGGGGGGGCATGCAGATACGCAGTATTTT

clone size: few
J gene: TRBJ1-2
V gene: TRBV5-5
D gene: TRBD1
CDR3 protein: CASSPPTGSGYTF
CDR3 DNA: TGTGCCAGCAGCCCGCCGACAGGGTCCGGCTACACCTTC